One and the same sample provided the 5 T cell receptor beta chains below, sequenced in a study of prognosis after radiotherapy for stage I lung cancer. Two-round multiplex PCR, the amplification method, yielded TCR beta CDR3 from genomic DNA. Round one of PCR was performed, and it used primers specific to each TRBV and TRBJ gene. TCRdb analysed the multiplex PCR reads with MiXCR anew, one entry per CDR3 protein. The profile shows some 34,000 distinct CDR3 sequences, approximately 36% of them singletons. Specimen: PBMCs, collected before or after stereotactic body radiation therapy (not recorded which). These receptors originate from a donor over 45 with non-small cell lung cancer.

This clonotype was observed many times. The CDR3 DNA reads as TGTGCCAGCAGTTACGGTTACAGGGGGAACACTGAAGCTTTCTTT. Its protein is CASSYGYRGNTEAFF. The chain employs TRBV6-2 or TRBV6-3 and TRBJ1-1, with TRBD1 matching over 7 bases. Germline V gives CDR1 MNHEY, CDR2 SVGEGT. V lost 2 bases to trimming and J lost 1 base; unmatched junction nucleotides: 4. This CDR3 is 15 amino acids long.

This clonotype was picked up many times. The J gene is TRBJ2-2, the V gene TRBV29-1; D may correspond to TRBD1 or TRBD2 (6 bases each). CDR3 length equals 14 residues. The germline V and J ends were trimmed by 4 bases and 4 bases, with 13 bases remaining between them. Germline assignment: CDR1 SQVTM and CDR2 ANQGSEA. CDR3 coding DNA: TGCAGCGTTGCACAGGGAGGAATCACCGGGGAGCTGTTTTTT. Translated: CSVAQGGITGELFF.

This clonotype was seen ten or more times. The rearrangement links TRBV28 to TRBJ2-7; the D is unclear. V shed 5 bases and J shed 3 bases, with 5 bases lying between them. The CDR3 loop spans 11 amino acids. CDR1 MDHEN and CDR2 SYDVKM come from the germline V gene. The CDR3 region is CASSLHYEQYF. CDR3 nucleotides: TGTGCCAGCAGTCTCCACTACGAGCAGTACTTC.

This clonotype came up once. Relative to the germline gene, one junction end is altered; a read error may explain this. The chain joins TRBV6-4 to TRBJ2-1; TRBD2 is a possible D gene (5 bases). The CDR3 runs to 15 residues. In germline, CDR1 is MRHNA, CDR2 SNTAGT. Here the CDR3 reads CASRSKTTTYNEKFF. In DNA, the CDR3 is TGTGCCAGCAGGTCAAAGACTACCACCTACAATGAGAAGTTCTTC.

CDR3 DNA sequence: TGTGCCATCAGCCCCGCACGGTTCGAGCGTCAGACCTGGCAGTACTTC. Protein product: CAISPARFERQTWQYF. The chain is built from TRBV27 and TRBJ2-7; D is ambiguous. CDR1 is MNHEY, CDR2 SMNVEV, per germline (reference sequence). This CDR3 has 16 amino acids. The V gene lost 10 bases and the J gene lost 9 bases, with 31 bases spanning the gap.